This T cell receptor (beta chain) was identified during a study of Ad26.COV2.S vaccination and SARS-CoV-2 variants. At the level of the study: Intramuscular Ad26.COV2.S doses were given once or twice, 56 days apart. General study points: Placebo and vaccine recipients had non-spike TCR breadth that was similar. The placebo group had lower spike-specific TCR breadth than the vaccine recipients did.

TCRdb keeps only in-frame clones here, not all; method: immunoSEQ multiplex PCR. The sample has 350,000 to 500,000 clones; roughly 87% are singletons. The treatment: around 19 received Ad26.COV2.S at low or high dose, single or two shots; about 5 received placebo; per-sample allocation not given. Day 63 following the first vaccine or placebo injection was when the samples were taken. As for this clone: Antigen: not known. The sample has other DNA sequences that encode this CDR3 too.

The receptor was derived from a person between 18 and 59 years old who received the Ad26.COV2.S COVID-19 vaccine or a placebo. The specimen comprised peripheral blood, sampled in a trial of Ad26.COV2.S vaccine versus placebo.

For the CDR3, the DNA is TGTGCCAGCAGCCAAGATCCAACAGTCCAAGAGACCCAGTACTTC. This codes for CASSQDPTVQETQYF. The V and J genes are TRBV3-1 (or the pseudogene TRBV3-2) and TRBJ2-5; D ambiguous. CDR1 LGHDT and CDR2 YNNKEL come from the germline V gene (reference sequence). CDR3 length equals 15 residues. Deletions cut 0 bases from V and 1 base from J, with 9 bases between.